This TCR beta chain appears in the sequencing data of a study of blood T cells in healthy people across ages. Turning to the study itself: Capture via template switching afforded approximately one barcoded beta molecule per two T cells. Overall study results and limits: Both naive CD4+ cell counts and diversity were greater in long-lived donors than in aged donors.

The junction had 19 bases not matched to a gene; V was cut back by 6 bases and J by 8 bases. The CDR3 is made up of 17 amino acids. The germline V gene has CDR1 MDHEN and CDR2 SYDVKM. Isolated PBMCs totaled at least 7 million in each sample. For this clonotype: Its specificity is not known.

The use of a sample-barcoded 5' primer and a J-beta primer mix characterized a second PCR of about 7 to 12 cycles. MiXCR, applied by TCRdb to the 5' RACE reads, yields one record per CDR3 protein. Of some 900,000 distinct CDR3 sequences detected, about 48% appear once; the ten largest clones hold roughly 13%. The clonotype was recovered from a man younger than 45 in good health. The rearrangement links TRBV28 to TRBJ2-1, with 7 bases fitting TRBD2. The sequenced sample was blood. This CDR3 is CASRKSSPGREIDEQFF. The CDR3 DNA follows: TGTGCCAGCAGAAAGTCGTCGCCGGGGAGGGAAATCGATGAGCAGTTCTTC.